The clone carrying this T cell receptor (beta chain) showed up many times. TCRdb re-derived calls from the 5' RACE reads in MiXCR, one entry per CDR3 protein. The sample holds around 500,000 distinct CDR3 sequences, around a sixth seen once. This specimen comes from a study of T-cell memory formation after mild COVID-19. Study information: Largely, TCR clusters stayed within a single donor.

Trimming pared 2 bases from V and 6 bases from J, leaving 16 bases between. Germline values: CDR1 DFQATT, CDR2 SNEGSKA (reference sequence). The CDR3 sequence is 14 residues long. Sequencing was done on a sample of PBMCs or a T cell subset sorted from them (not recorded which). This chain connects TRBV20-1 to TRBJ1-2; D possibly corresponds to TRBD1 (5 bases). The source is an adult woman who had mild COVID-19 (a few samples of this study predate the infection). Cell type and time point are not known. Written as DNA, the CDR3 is TGCAGTGCTAGAAATCCGGGGCACCCTCATGGCTACACCTTC. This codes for CSARNPGHPHGYTF.